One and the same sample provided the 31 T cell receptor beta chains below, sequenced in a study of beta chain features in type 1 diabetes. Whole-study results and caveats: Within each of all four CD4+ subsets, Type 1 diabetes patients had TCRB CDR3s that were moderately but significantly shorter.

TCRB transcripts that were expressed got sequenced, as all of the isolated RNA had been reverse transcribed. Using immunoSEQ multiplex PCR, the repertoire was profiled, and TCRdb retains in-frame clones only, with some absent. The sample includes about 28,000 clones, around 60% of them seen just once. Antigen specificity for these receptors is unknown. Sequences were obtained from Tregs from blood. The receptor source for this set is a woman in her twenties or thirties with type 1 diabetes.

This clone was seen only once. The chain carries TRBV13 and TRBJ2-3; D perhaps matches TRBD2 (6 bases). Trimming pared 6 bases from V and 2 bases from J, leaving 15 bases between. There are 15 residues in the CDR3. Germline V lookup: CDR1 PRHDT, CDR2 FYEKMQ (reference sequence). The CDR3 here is CASRVSTSPTDTQYF. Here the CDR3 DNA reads TGTGCCAGCAGGGTTTCAACTAGCCCCACAGATACGCAGTATTTT.

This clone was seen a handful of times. CDR3 amino acids: CASRLAGAYEQFF. The CDR3 nucleotides are TGTGCCAGCAGACTAGCGGGAGCTTATGAGCAGTTCTTC. The rearrangement uses TRBV6-5 and TRBJ2-1; 11 bases map to TRBD2. The CDR3 is made up of 13 amino acids. CDR1 and CDR2 (germline): MNHEY, SVGAGI. J gave up 8 bases and V 6 bases, and 3 bases lay outside the gene matches.

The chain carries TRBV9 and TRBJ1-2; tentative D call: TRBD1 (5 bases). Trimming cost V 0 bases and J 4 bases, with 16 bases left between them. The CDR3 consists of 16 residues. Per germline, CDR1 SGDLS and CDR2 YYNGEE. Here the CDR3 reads CASSVASRVPLYGYTF. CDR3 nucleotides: TGTGCCAGCAGCGTAGCTTCCAGGGTCCCCCTCTATGGCTACACCTTC.

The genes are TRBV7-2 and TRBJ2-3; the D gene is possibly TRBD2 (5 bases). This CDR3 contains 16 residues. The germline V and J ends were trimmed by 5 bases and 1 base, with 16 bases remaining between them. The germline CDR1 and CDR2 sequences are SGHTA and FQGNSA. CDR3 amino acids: CASSVGTSGRTDTQYF. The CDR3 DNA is TGTGCCAGCAGCGTAGGCACGAGCGGACGCACAGATACGCAGTATTTT.

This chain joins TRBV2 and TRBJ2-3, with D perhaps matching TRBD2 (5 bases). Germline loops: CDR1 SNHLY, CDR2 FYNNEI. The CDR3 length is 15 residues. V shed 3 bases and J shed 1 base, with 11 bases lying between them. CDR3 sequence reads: CASSDAWGGTDTQYF. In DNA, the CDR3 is TGTGCCAGCAGTGATGCCTGGGGAGGCACAGATACGCAGTATTTT. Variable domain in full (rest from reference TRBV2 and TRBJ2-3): EPEVTQTPSHQVTQMGQEVILRCVPISNHLYFYWYRQILGQKVEFLVSFYNNEISEKSEIFDDQFSVERPDGSNFTLKIRSTKLEDSAMYFCASSDAWGGTDTQYFGPGTRLTVL.

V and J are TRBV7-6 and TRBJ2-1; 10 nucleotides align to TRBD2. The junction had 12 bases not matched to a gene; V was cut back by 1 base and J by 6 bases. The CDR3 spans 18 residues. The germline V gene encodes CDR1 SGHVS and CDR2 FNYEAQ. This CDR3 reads CASSLGRSSGSPINEQFF. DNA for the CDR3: TGTGCCAGCAGCTTAGGGAGGTCTAGCGGGAGCCCGATCAATGAGCAGTTCTTC.

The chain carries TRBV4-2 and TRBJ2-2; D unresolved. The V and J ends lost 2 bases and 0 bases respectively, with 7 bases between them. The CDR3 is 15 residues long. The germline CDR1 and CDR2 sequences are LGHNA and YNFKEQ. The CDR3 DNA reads TGTGCCAGCAGCCAAAGAGGATCGAACACCGGGGAGCTGTTTTTT. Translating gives CASSQRGSNTGELFF.

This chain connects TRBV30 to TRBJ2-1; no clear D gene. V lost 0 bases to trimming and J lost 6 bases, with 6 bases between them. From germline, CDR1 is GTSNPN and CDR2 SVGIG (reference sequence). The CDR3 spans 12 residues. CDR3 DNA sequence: TGTGCCTGGAGTGTATCCCGCAATGAGCAGTTCTTC. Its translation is CAWSVSRNEQFF.

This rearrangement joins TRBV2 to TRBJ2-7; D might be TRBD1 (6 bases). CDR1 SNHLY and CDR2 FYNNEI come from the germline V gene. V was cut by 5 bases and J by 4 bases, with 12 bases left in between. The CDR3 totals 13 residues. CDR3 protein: CASSNRVPYEQYF. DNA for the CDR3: TGTGCCAGCAGTAACAGGGTCCCTTACGAGCAGTACTTC.

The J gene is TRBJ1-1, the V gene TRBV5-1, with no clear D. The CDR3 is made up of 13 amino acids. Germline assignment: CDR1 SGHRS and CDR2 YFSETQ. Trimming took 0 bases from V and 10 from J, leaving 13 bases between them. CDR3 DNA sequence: TGCGCCAGCAGCTTGGCCGAGAGACAAGGAGCTTTCTTT. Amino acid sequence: CASSLAERQGAFF.

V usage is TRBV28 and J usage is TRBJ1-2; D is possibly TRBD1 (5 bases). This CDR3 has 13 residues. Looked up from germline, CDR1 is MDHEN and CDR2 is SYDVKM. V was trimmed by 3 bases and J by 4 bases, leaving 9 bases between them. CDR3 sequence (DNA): TGTGCCAGCAGTTTGGGGGGTACCTATGGCTACACCTTC. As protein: CASSLGGTYGYTF.

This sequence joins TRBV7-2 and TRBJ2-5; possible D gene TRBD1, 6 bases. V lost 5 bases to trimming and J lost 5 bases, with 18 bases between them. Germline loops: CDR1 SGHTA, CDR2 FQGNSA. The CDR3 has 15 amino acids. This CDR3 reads CASSTADRRRETQYF. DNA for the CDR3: TGTGCCAGCAGCACCGCCGACAGGCGAAGGGAGACCCAGTACTTC.

The CDR3 protein is CASSLTSGSYEQYF. CDR3 in DNA: TGTGCCAGCAGCTTGACTAGCGGGAGCTACGAGCAGTACTTC. The chain combines TRBV7-9 with TRBJ2-7; 12 bases are shared with TRBD2. In germline, CDR1 is SEHNR, CDR2 FQNEAQ (reference sequence). This CDR3 has 14 residues. V trimming: 3 bases; J trimming: 3 bases; junction bases outside the gene matches: 0.

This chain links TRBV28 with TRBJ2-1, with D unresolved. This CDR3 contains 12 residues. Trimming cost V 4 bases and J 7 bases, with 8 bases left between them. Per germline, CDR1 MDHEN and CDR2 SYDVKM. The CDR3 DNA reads TGTGCCAGCAGTTCCTCTAGGAATGAGCAGTTCTTC. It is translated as CASSSSRNEQFF.

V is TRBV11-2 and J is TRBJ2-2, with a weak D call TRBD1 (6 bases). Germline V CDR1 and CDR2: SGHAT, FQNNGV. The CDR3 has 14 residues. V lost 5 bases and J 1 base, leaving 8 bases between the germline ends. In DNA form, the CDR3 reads TGTGCCAGCAGCAGACAGGTGAACACCGGGGAGCTGTTTTTT. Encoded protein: CASSRQVNTGELFF.

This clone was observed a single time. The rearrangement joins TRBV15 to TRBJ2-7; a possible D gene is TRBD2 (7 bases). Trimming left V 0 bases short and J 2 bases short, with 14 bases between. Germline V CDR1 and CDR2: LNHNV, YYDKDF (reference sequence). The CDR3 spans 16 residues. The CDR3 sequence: CATSRDRGGETYEQYF. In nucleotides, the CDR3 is TGTGCCACCAGCAGAGATAGGGGGGGGGAGACCTACGAGCAGTACTTC.

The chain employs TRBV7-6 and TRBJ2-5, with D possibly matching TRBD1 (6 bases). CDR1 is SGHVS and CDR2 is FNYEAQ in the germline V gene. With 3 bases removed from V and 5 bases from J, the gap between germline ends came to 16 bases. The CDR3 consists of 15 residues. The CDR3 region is CASSFSTGSQETQYF. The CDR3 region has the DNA TGTGCCAGCAGCTTCTCAACAGGGTCTCAGGAGACCCAGTACTTC.

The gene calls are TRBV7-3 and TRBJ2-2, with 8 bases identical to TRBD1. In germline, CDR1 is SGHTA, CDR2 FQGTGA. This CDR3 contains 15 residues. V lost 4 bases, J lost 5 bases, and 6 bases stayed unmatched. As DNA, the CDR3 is TGTGCCAGCAGCTCAGGACAGGGTTGGACCGGGGAGCTGTTTTTT. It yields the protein CASSSGQGWTGELFF. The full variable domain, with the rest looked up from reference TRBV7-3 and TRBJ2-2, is GAGVSQTPSNKVTEKGKYVELRCDPISGHTALYWYRQSLGQGPEFLIYFQGTGAADDSGLPNDRFFAVRPEGSVSTLKIQRTERGDSAVYLCASSSGQGWTGELFFGEGSRLTVL.

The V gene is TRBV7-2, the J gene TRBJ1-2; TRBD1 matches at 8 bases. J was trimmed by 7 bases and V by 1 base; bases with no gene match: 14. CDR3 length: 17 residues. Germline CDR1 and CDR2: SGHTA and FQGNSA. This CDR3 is CASSLGDLRTGTFGYTF. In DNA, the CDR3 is TGTGCCAGCAGCTTAGGGGACCTTAGGACAGGGACTTTTGGCTACACCTTC.

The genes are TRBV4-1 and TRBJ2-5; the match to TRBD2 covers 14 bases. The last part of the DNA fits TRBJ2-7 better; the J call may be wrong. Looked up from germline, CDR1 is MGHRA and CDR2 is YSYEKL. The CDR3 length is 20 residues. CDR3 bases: TGCGCCAGCAGCCGCGGGGGCGGGACTAGCGGGAGCACACGCTCCTACGAGCAGTACTTC. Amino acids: CASSRGGGTSGSTRSYEQYF.

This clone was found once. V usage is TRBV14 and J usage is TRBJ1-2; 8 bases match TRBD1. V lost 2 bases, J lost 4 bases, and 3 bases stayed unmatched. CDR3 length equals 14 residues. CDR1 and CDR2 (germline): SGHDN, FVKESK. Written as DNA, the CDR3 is TGTGCCAGCAGCCAACTCGACAGGGGCTATGGCTACACCTTC. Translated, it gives CASSQLDRGYGYTF.

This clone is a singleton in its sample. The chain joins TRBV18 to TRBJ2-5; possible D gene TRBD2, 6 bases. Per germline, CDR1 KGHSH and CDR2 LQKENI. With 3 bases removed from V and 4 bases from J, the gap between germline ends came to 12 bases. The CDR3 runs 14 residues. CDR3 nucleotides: TGTGCCAGCTCACCTGGCGGGGCCGGAGAGACCCAGTACTTC. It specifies CASSPGGAGETQYF.

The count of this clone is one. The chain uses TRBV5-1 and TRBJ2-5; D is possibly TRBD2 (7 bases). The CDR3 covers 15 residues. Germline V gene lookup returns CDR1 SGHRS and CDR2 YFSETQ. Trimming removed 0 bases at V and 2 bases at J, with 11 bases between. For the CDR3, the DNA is TGCGCCAGCAGCTTGGAGGGGGGGGCGCAAGAGACCCAGTACTTC. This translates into CASSLEGGAQETQYF.

In nucleotides, the CDR3 is TGTGCCAGCAGCGTAGGGCTAGCGGTAGGAGGAGATACGCAGTATTTT. Amino acids: CASSVGLAVGGDTQYF. The V call is TRBV9, the J call TRBJ2-3, with TRBD2 matching 7 bases. The CDR3 runs 16 residues. J gave up 5 bases and V 0 bases, and 9 bases lay outside the gene matches. CDR1 and CDR2 (germline): SGDLS, YYNGEE.

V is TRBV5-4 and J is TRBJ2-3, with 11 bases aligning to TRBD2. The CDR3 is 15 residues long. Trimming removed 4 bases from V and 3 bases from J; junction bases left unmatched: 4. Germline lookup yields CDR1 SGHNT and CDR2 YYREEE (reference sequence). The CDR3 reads CASSTLAGDTDTQYF. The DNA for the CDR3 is TGTGCCAGCAGCACACTAGCGGGAGATACAGATACGCAGTATTTT.

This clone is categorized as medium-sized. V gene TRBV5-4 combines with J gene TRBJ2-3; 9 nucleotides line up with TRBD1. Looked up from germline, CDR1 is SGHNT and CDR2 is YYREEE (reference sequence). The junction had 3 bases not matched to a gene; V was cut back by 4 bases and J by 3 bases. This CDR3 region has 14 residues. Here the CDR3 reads CASSPGQGTDTQYF. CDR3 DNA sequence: TGTGCCAGCAGCCCGGGACAGGGAACAGATACGCAGTATTTT.

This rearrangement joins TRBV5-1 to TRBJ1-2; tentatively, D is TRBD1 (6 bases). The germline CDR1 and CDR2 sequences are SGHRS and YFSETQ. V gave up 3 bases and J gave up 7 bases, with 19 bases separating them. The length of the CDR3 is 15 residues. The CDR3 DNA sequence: TGCGCCAGCAGCTCCCAAACAGGGTCGGATAGTGGCTACACCTTC. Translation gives CASSSQTGSDSGYTF.

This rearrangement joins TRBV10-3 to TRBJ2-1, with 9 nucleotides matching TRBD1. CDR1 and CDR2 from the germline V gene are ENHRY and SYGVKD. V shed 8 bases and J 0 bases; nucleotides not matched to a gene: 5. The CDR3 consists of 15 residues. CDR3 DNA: TGTGCCATCCGGGACAGGGCCAACTCCTACAATGAGCAGTTCTTC. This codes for CAIRDRANSYNEQFF.

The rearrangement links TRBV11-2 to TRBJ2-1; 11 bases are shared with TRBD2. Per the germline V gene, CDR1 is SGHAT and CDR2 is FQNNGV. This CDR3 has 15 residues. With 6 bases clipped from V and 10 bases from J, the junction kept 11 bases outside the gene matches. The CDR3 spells CASRKTGTSGREQFF. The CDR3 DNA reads TGTGCCAGCAGGAAAACCGGGACTAGCGGAAGAGAGCAGTTCTTC. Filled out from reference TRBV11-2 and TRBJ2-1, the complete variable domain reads EAGVAQSPRYKIIEKRQSVAFWCNPISGHATLYWYQQILGQGPKLLIQFQNNGVVDDSQLPKDRFSAERLKGVDSTLKIQPAKLEDSAVYLCASRKTGTSGREQFFGPGTRLTVL.

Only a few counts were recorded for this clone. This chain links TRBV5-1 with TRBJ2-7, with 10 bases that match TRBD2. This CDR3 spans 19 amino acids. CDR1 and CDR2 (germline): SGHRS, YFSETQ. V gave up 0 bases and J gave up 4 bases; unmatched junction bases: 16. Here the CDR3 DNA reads TGCGCCAGCAGCTTGGAGGGACAACGTTCTAGCGGGAGAGGATACGAGCAGTACTTC. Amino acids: CASSLEGQRSSGRGYEQYF.

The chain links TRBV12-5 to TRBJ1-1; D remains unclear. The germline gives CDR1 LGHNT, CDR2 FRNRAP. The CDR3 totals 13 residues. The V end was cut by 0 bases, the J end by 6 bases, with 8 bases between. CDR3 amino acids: CASGLVAAAEAFF. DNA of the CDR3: TGTGCTAGTGGTTTGGTAGCGGCAGCTGAAGCTTTCTTT.